This T cell receptor beta chain is drawn from a study of cytomegalovirus exposure and HLA in healthy donors. With 6 bases clipped from V and 0 bases from J, the junction kept 8 bases outside the gene matches. Germline loops: CDR1 MNHEY, CDR2 SMNVEV (reference sequence). The CDR3 extends over 15 amino acids. PCR involved 60 Vbeta and 13 Jbeta primers. TCRdb's copy holds only in-frame clones and misses some; the assay was immunoSEQ multiplex PCR. The data hold 100,000 to 140,000 clones, with 77% observed a single time. This TCR came from a male donor in good health and CMV-seronegative. V and J are TRBV27 and TRBJ2-7; TRBD1 aligns across 7 bases. Sequenced sample: PBMCs. The CDR3 DNA follows: TGTGCCAGCAGCCGAAACCGGGACAGCTCCTACGAGCAGTACTTC. Translating it yields CASSRNRDSSYEQYF.